The clone carrying this T cell receptor (beta chain) was counted ten times or more. Antigen: not known. The junction and the germline gene differ at one end; a read error may be behind it. The data originate from a study of identical twins. Points from the study as a whole: Models underestimated how often monozygotic twins shared out-of-frame TCR alpha.

TCRdb re-called the 5' RACE reads through MiXCR, storing one row per CDR3 protein. Here the sample spans about 240,000 distinct CDR3 sequences, roughly a tenth being singletons. There are 13 residues in the CDR3. In germline, CDR1 is LGHDT, CDR2 YNNKEL (reference sequence). The receptor was derived from a man in his forties or fifties in good health. The chain carries TRBV3-1 and TRBJ2-7, with unresolved D. The sequenced sample was memory T cells sorted from blood. In nucleotides, the CDR3 is TGTGCCAGCAGCCTCGAGGTTATGGGAATCCCCAGCTTC. Translating it yields CASSLEVMGIPSF.